Reported below is one T cell receptor (beta chain). The sample holds one count of this clone. The antigen it recognizes is unknown. No per-base quality is available; no much larger clone lies one base away. This sample stems from a study of T cell responses to AZD1222 COVID-19 vaccine (TCRdb year 2021). Regarding the complete study: A total of over 230 trial participants underwent TCR sequencing, of whom some 210 received two doses of AZD1222 and 26 received two doses of the MenACWY control vaccine. Trial participants were enrolled by age into subgroups of 18-55, 56-69 and 70-plus years, and around 150, 29 and 61 TCR-sequenced participants, respectively, were included in these subgroups.

Study-level results and caveats: Vaccine-associated CD4 TCRs spanned the whole spike protein, with dominant responses in regions 160-218 and 743-854. Conclusions about previously exposed vaccinees are limited, since just 5 to 7 AZD1222 recipients were seropositive for SARS-CoV-2 at baseline. After two AZD1222 doses, spike-specific TCR breadth and depth were significantly higher than at day 0 and than in MenACWY recipients. Because no day 14 peak-response samples were available, the repertoires could be characterized only after the peak T cell response. In the small 56-69-year group, the increase in depth fell short of significance, most likely because of low power. Reportedly, almost half of the unique spike-specific TCRs recognized epitopes lying outside the regions that are mutated in the B.1.351 and B.1.1.7 variants. Participants were mostly white British, with more females than males. The authors suggested clonal diversity may have been underestimated.

Read against the paper, the sample's time point label means: about 28 days (+/-7) after the second vaccine dose. AZD1222 recipients given second doses at about 4 weeks or at about 12 weeks were pooled, since spike-specific TCR depth and breadth were not found to differ between the two schedules. Vaccinee samples were obtained from the UK trials COV001 and COV002, which included a single-blind randomized controlled phase 2/3 trial of AZD1222 (ChAdOx1 nCoV-19) in healthy adults. For TCRbeta chain sequencing, PBMC samples from trial participants were taken at day 0 and at day 28 after the second dose. The CDR3 regions of human TCRbeta chains were analyzed by immunosequencing. Per the original workflow: TCRs in the repertoires were matched against a reference library of SARS-CoV-2-specific TCRs that had been generated with the MIRA antigen-specificity platform. Breadth was defined as the fraction of unique TCRs that were SARS-CoV-2-associated, and depth was defined as the fraction of total T cells that were SARS-CoV-2-associated. Using the MIRA data, each spike-specific TCR was mapped to the spike region that the TCR reacts to and placed in a CD4 or CD8 class. Log10-transformed breadth and depth values were compared by one-way ANOVA with Sidak's multiple comparisons tests. The source is immuneACCESS, and TCRdb retained only in-frame sequences with V and J called. Part of the clones is not carried over; for the studies checked, unresolved V genes explain less than half of this, and the remainder is unexplained. The V and J calls and clone size come from that table; D and trimming were worked out from the DNA. The sample yields roughly 110,000 clones; about nine tenths were counted once. Roughly 6% of the sample belongs to the ten largest clones.

CDR1 and CDR2, looked up from the germline V gene, are SNHLY and FYNNEI. Trimming takes 5 bases off V and 1 base off J; junction bases not matched to a gene: 6. From the cysteine up to the phenylalanine, the CDR3 has a length of 15 residues. CDR3 DNA only is kept here, 45 bases in frame from base 1. The chain couples TRBV2 to TRBJ1-2, with 8 bases in between that match TRBD1. The sequencing here drew on peripheral blood, taken 28 days after the second AZD1222 dose. This TCR came from an adult who received the AZD1222 COVID-19 vaccine. The CDR3: CASSLDRAFNYGYTF. The DNA reads as follows: TGTGCCAGCAGTTTGGACAGGGCTTTTAACTATGGCTACACCTTC.